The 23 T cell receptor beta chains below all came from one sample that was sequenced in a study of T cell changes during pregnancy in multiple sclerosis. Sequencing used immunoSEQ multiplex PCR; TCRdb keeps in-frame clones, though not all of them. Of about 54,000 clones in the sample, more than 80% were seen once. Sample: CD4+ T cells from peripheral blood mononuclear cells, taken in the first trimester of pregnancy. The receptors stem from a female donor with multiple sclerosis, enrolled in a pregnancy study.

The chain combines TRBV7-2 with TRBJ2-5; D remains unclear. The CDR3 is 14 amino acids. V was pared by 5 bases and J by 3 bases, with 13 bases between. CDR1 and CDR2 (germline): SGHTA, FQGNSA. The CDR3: CASSPRGPEETQYF. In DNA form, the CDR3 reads TGTGCCAGCAGCCCCCGTGGGCCTGAAGAGACCCAGTACTTC.

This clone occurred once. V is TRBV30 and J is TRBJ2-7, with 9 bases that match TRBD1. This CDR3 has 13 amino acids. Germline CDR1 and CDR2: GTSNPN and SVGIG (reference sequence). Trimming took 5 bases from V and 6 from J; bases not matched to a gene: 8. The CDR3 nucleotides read TGTGCCTGGTCCGGGGACAGGGTCCGCGAGCAGTACTTC. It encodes CAWSGDRVREQYF. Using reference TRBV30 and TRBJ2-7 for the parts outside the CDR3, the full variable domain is SQTIHQWPATLVQPVGSPLSLECTVEGTSNPNLYWYRQAAGRGLQLLFYSVGIGQISSEVPQNLSASRPQDRQFILSSKKLLLSDSGFYLCAWSGDRVREQYFGPGTRLTVT.

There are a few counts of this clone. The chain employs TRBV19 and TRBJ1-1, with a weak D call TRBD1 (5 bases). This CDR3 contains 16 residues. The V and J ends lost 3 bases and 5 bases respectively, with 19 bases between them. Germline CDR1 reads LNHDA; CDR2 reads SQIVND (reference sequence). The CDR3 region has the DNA TGTGCCAGTAGTATTTCAAGAAGGGGATCAGGAACTGAAGCTTTCTTT. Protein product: CASSISRRGSGTEAFF.

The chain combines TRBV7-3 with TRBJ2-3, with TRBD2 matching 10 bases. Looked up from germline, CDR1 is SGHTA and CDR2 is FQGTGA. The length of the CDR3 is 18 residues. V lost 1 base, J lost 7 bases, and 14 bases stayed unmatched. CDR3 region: CASSLRRRGAGGWNTQYF. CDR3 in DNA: TGTGCCAGCAGCTTAAGACGAAGGGGAGCGGGGGGGTGGAATACGCAGTATTTT.

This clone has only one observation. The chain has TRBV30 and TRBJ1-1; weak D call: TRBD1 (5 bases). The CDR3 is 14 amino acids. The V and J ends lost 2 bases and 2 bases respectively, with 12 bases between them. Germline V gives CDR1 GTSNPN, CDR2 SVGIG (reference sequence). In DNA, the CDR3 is TGTGCCTGGAGTTCCCGGACAACCAACACTGAAGCTTTCTTT. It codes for CAWSSRTTNTEAFF.

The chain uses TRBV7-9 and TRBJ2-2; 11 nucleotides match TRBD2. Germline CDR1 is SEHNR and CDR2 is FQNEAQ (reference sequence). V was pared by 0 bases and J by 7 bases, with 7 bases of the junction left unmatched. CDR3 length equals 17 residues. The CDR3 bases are TGTGCCAGCAGCTTAGCGGGGGGACTAGCGGTCTACGGGGAGCTGTTTTTT. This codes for CASSLAGGLAVYGELFF.

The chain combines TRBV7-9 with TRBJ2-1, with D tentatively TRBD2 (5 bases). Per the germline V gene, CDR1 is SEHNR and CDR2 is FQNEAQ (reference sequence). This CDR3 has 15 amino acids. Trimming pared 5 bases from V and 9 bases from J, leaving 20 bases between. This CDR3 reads CASSLDISQRGEQFF. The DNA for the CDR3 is TGTGCCAGCAGCCTAGACATTTCCCAACGGGGTGAGCAGTTCTTC.

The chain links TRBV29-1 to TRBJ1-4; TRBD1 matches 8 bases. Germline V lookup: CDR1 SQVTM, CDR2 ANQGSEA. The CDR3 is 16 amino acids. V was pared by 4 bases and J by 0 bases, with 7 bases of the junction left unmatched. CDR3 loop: CSVAPGQVATNEKLFF. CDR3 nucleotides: TGCAGCGTTGCCCCGGGACAGGTTGCAACTAATGAAAAACTGTTTTTT.

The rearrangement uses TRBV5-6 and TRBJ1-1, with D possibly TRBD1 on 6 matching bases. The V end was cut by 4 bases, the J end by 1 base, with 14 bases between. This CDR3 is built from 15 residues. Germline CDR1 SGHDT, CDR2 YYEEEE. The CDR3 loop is CASSPQGFGNTEAFF. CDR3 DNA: TGTGCCAGCAGCCCACAGGGCTTTGGGAACACTGAAGCTTTCTTT.

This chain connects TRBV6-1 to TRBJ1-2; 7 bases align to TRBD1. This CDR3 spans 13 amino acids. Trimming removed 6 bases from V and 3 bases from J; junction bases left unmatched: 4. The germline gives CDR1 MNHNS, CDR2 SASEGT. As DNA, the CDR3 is TGTGCCAGCAGGACAGGGTTACACTATGGCTACACCTTC. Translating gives CASRTGLHYGYTF.

DNA of the CDR3: TGTGCCAGCGAACGACTAGCGGGCTACAATGAGCAGTTCTTC. Protein sequence: CASERLAGYNEQFF. J is TRBJ2-1 and V is TRBV6-1; 10 nucleotides align to TRBD2. The CDR3 runs to 14 residues. V dropped 8 bases and J dropped 3; count of bases not matched to a gene: 4. Germline V gene sequence: CDR1 MNHNS, CDR2 SASEGT.

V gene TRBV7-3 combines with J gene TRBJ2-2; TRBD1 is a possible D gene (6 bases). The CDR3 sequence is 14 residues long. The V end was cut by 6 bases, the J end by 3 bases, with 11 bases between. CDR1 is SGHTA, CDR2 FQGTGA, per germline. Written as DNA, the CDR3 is TGTGCCAGCAGGACGGCAGGGGACACCGGGGAGCTGTTTTTT. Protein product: CASRTAGDTGELFF. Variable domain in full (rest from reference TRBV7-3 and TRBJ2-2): GAGVSQTPSNKVTEKGKYVELRCDPISGHTALYWYRQSLGQGPEFLIYFQGTGAADDSGLPNDRFFAVRPEGSVSTLKIQRTERGDSAVYLCASRTAGDTGELFFGEGSRLTVL.

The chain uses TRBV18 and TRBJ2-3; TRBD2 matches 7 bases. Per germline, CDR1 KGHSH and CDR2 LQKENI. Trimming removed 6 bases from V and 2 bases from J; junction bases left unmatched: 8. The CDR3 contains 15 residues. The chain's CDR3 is CASSPRGLNTDTQYF. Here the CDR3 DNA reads TGTGCCAGCTCTCCCCGGGGACTAAACACAGATACGCAGTATTTT.

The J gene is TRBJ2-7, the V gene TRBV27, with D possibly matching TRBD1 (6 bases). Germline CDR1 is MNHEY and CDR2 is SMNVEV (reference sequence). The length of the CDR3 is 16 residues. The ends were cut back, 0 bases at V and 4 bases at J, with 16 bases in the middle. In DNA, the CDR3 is TGTGCCAGCAGTTTATCTTCCGGGACACCCAATTACGAGCAGTACTTC. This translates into CASSLSSGTPNYEQYF.

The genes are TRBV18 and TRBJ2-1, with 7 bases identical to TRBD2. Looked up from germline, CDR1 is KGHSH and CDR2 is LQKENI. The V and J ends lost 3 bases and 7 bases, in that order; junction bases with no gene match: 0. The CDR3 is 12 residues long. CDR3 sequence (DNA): TGTGCCAGCTCACCGGGGGGGAATGAGCAGTTCTTC. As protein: CASSPGGNEQFF.

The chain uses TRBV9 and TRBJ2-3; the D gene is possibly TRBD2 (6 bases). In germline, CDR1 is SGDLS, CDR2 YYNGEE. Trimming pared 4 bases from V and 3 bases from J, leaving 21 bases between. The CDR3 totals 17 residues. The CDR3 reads CASSLHETSSATDTQYF. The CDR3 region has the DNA TGTGCCAGCAGCCTTCACGAAACTAGCTCGGCTACAGATACGCAGTATTTT.

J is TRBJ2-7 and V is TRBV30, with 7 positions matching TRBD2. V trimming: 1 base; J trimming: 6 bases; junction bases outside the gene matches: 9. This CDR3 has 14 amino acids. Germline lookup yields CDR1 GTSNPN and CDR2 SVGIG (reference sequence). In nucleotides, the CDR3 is TGTGCCTGGAGTGAGAGCGGGACCCAAGCCGAGCAGTACTTC. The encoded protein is CAWSESGTQAEQYF.

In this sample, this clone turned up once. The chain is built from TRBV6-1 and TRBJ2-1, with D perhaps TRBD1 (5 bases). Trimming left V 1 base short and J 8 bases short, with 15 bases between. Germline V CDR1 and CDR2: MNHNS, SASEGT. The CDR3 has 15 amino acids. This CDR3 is CASSEGLGRAYEQFF. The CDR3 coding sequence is TGTGCCAGCAGTGAAGGGCTTGGCAGGGCATATGAGCAGTTCTTC.

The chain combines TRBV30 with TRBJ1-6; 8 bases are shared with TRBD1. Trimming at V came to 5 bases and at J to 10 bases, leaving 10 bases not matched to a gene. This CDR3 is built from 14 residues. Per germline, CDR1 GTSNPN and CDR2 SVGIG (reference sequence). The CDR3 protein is CAWHQGAQASPLHF. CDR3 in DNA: TGTGCCTGGCACCAGGGGGCGCAGGCCTCACCCCTCCACTTT.

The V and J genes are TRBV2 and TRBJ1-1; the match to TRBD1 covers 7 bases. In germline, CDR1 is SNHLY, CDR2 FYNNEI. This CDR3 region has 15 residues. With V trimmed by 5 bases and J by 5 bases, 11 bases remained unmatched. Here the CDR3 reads CASSKDRLGGTEAFF. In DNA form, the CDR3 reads TGTGCCAGCAGTAAGGACAGGCTAGGGGGTACTGAAGCTTTCTTT.

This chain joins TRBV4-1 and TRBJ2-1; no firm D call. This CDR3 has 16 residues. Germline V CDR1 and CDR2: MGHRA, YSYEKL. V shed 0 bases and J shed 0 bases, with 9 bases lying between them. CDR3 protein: CASSQDSLSSYNEQFF. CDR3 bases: TGCGCCAGCAGCCAAGATTCACTGAGCTCCTACAATGAGCAGTTCTTC.

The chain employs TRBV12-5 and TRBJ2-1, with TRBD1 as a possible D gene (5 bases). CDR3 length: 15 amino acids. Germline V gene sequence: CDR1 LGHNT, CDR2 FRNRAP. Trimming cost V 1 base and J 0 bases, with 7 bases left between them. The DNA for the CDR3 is TGTGCTAGTGGTTTGGACAGGAGCTCCTACAATGAGCAGTTCTTC. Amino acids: CASGLDRSSYNEQFF.

In DNA, the CDR3 is TGTGCCAGCAGCTTCCGGGACAGGGGGCGTCTTACGCAGTATTTT. The encoded protein is CASSFRDRGRLTQYF. The chain employs TRBV7-9 and TRBJ2-3; TRBD1 matches at 12 bases. This CDR3 is built from 15 residues. The germline V gene encodes CDR1 SEHNR and CDR2 FQNEAQ (reference sequence). Losses at the gene ends were 3 bases for V and 8 bases for J; bases not matched to a gene: 6.